The clone carrying this T cell receptor (beta chain) was seen only a few times. The CDR3 spans 17 residues. J gave up 8 bases and V 1 base, and 14 bases lay outside the gene matches. Germline-derived CDR1 and CDR2 are SGHVS and FQNEAQ. This sample is part of a study of blood T cell repertoires in COVID-19. Whole-study context: T cells, B-cell-depleted T cells, or PBMCs supplied cDNA or gDNA.

In the source study's methods: Using reference gene primer amplification, nucleated cell counts were estimated. Repertoires were generated with immunoSEQ multiplex PCR, while TCRdb's copy carries only in-frame clones and drops some. V, J and clone size are those of that table, while D and trimming were read from the DNA. The sample lists 240,000 or so clones, about three quarters occurring once. The chain recombines TRBV7-8 with TRBJ1-3, with 7 bases lining up with TRBD1. The specimen sequenced was peripheral blood. The sequence derives from a woman aged 80 or over with acute or convalescent COVID-19. CDR3 DNA sequence: TGTGCCAGCAGCTTAGTTGGGGGACAGTCGATGAGAGACACCATATATTTT. This encodes CASSLVGGQSMRDTIYF.